This passage covers 18 T cell receptor beta chains from one sample sequenced in a study of blood T cell repertoires in COVID-19. Some clones are missing from TCRdb's copy, which holds only in-frame ones; the method was immunoSEQ multiplex PCR. The table lists over 70,000 clones, less than 85% of them singletons. Sequencing was performed on peripheral blood. These receptors came from an older woman with acute or convalescent COVID-19.

The sample holds a few counts of this clone. The rearrangement links TRBV30 to TRBJ2-7; unclear D gene. The CDR3 contains 12 residues. The germline V gene has CDR1 GTSNPN and CDR2 SVGIG (reference sequence). Trimming removed 0 bases at V and 3 bases at J, with 6 bases between. In DNA, the CDR3 is TGTGCCTGGAGTGTCAGCGTCTACGAGCAGTACTTC. Protein product: CAWSVSVYEQYF.

V usage is TRBV6-4 and J usage is TRBJ1-1; weak D call: TRBD1 (6 bases). The CDR3 is made up of 12 amino acids. Trimming stripped 3 bases from V and 10 bases from J, with 12 bases between. Per the germline V gene, CDR1 is MRHNA and CDR2 is SNTAGT. The CDR3: CASSERGRVAFF. Here the CDR3 DNA reads TGTGCCAGCAGTGAGAGGGGGAGAGTAGCTTTCTTT.

V is TRBV3-1 (or the pseudogene TRBV3-2) and J is TRBJ1-2; a possible D gene is TRBD1 (6 bases). The V end lost 4 bases, the J end lost 1 base, and 10 bases lay between the germline ends. The CDR3 sequence is 14 residues long. CDR1 is LGHDT, CDR2 YNNKEL, per germline (reference sequence). The CDR3 coding sequence is TGTGCCAGCAGCCGTGGACAGAGTAACTATGGCTACACCTTC. Its translation: CASSRGQSNYGYTF.

The J gene is TRBJ1-2, the V gene TRBV18; 9 bases match TRBD1. The germline gives CDR1 KGHSH, CDR2 LQKENI. The junction had 3 bases not matched to a gene; V was cut back by 8 bases and J by 2 bases. This CDR3 has 13 amino acids. The DNA for the CDR3 is TGTGCCAGCCAAGGACAGGGGAACTATGGCTACACCTTC. Its translation: CASQGQGNYGYTF.

The DNA for the CDR3 is TGTGCCAGCAGCTGGGGGGTGAACAATGAGCAGTTCTTC. It specifies CASSWGVNNEQFF. The gene calls are TRBV5-4 and TRBJ2-1, with D possibly being TRBD2 (6 bases). The CDR3 covers 13 residues. Trimming left V 3 bases short and J 5 bases short, with 9 bases between. Germline V gene lookup returns CDR1 SGHNT and CDR2 YYREEE (reference sequence).

This clone has a handful of counts. This chain uses TRBV6-1 with TRBJ2-1; 9 bases are a match to TRBD2. The CDR3 covers 14 residues. Unmatched junction bases numbered 1, after V lost 3 bases and J lost 4 bases. Germline assignment: CDR1 MNHNS and CDR2 SASEGT. The CDR3 coding sequence is TGTGCCAGCAGTGATCTAGCGGGGTACAATGAGCAGTTCTTC. Translated, it gives CASSDLAGYNEQFF.

The CDR3 loop reads CASSSDPLDRWRFNEQFF. In nucleotides, the CDR3 is TGTGCCAGCAGTTCCGACCCCCTCGACAGGTGGCGATTCAATGAGCAGTTCTTC. J is TRBJ2-1 and V is TRBV27; TRBD1 is a possible D gene (6 bases). Trimming took off 4 bases at V and 6 bases at J, with 25 bases between the two ends. CDR1 and CDR2 (germline): MNHEY, SMNVEV (reference sequence). The CDR3 contains 18 residues.

In DNA form, the CDR3 reads TGTGCCAGCAGCCCGACAGGGGATGGCTACACCTTC. As protein: CASSPTGDGYTF. The chain couples TRBV7-9 to TRBJ1-2; 8 positions match TRBD1. The CDR3 is 12 amino acids. V was clipped by 5 bases and J by 6 bases; unmatched bases: 2. Germline V gives CDR1 SEHNR, CDR2 FQNEAQ (reference sequence).

The rearrangement uses TRBV27 and TRBJ2-1; TRBD2 matches 12 bases. J gave up 7 bases and V 7 bases, and 5 bases lay outside the gene matches. Germline assignment: CDR1 MNHEY and CDR2 SMNVEV (reference sequence). The CDR3 runs 14 residues. The CDR3 sequence: CASTPGLAGNEQFF. CDR3 coding DNA: TGTGCCAGCACCCCGGGACTAGCGGGTAATGAGCAGTTCTTC.

The rearrangement links TRBV4-3 to TRBJ1-2; 8 positions match TRBD1. After removal of 0 bases from V and 2 bases from J, the junction contained 5 bases not matched to a gene. Germline V lookup: CDR1 LGHNA, CDR2 YSLEER. The CDR3 runs to 16 residues. CDR3 coding DNA: TGCGCCAGCAGCCAAGATCCTTGGACAGGGAACTATGGCTACACCTTC. As protein: CASSQDPWTGNYGYTF.

This rearrangement joins TRBV19 to TRBJ1-5; TRBD1 agrees at 7 bases. The V and J ends lost 5 bases and 6 bases, in that order; junction bases with no gene match: 4. CDR1 is LNHDA and CDR2 is SQIVND in the germline V gene (reference sequence). CDR3 length equals 13 residues. CDR3 sequence reads: CASSDRVIQPQHF. CDR3 nucleotide sequence: TGTGCCAGTAGTGACAGGGTTATTCAGCCCCAGCATTTT.

The chain is built from TRBV9 and TRBJ2-3; TRBD1 is a possible D gene (6 bases). CDR1 is SGDLS and CDR2 is YYNGEE in the germline V gene. Trimming removed 3 bases at V and 4 bases at J, with 18 bases between. The CDR3 is 16 amino acids. The CDR3: CASSATLTGLADTQYF. The CDR3 DNA is TGTGCCAGCAGCGCGACTTTAACAGGGTTGGCAGATACGCAGTATTTT.

The chain couples TRBV7-2 to TRBJ1-1, with TRBD1 as a possible D gene (5 bases). This CDR3 spans 14 amino acids. CDR1 is SGHTA, CDR2 FQGNSA, per germline. V lost 1 base to trimming and J lost 7 bases, with 13 bases between them. The CDR3 loop reads CASSLGRGTGEAFF. The CDR3 nucleotides are TGTGCCAGCAGCTTAGGGCGGGGAACAGGTGAAGCTTTCTTT.

This chain connects TRBV5-1 to TRBJ2-7, with a possible D match to TRBD1 (6 bases). The V end lost 3 bases, the J end lost 2 bases, and 18 bases lay between the germline ends. CDR1 and CDR2 (germline): SGHRS, YFSETQ. This CDR3 spans 16 amino acids. Here the CDR3 reads CASSWTGTSGTYEQYF. CDR3 nucleotide sequence: TGCGCCAGCAGCTGGACCGGGACAAGCGGCACCTACGAGCAGTACTTC.

The V and J genes are TRBV10-3 and TRBJ1-1; D remains unclear. The germline V gene has CDR1 ENHRY and CDR2 SYGVKD. Between the trimmed V and J ends, which lost 5 bases and 11 bases, there was a span of 18 bases. The CDR3 loop spans 13 amino acids. The CDR3 region is CAISFENQVMAFF. CDR3 DNA: TGTGCCATCAGTTTCGAGAACCAAGTGATGGCTTTCTTT.

This clone has only a few counts. The chain combines TRBV9 with TRBJ2-7, with TRBD1 identical over 9 bases. This CDR3 contains 15 residues. The germline CDR1 and CDR2 sequences are SGDLS and YYNGEE. V was pared by 2 bases and J by 1 base, with 4 bases of the junction left unmatched. The CDR3 region has the DNA TGTGCCAGCAGCGTCACAGGGGGCGAATCCTACGAGCAGTACTTC. This gives the protein CASSVTGGESYEQYF. Based on the CDR3 plus reference TRBV9 and TRBJ2-7, the full variable domain is DSGVTQTPKHLITATGQRVTLRCSPRSGDLSVYWYQQSLDQGLQFLIQYYNGEERAKGNILERFSAQQFPDLHSELNLSSLELGDSALYFCASSVTGGESYEQYFGPGTRLTVT.

V and J are TRBV14 and TRBJ1-2; possible D gene TRBD1, 6 bases. This CDR3 comprises 15 residues. The V end lost 1 base, the J end lost 2 bases, and 11 bases lay between the germline ends. The germline V gene has CDR1 SGHDN and CDR2 FVKESK. In DNA, the CDR3 is TGTGCCAGCAGCCAAGGCTTGGGGGCGAACTATGGCTACACCTTC. Its protein is CASSQGLGANYGYTF. The whole variable domain, remainder taken from reference TRBV14 and TRBJ1-2, is EAGVTQFPSHSVIEKGQTVTLRCDPISGHDNLYWYRRVMGKEIKFLLHFVKESKQDESGMPNNRFLAERTGGTYSTLKVQPAELEDSGVYFCASSQGLGANYGYTFGSGTRLTVV.

The J gene is TRBJ2-1, the V gene TRBV20-1, with 12 bases aligning to TRBD2. The CDR3 contains 14 residues. Losses at the gene ends were 3 bases for V and 9 bases for J; bases not matched to a gene: 6. Germline V gene lookup returns CDR1 DFQATT and CDR2 SNEGSKA (reference sequence). Written as DNA, the CDR3 is TGCAGTGCTAGTCTAGCGGGGGGGCCGGCTGAGCAGTTCTTC. Translated: CSASLAGGPAEQFF.